This TCR beta chain was identified in a study of blood T cell repertoires in COVID-19. Looking at the study overall: Material from acute and convalescent COVID-19 was sourced from the United States, Italy and Spain. The cDNA or gDNA used as material had been derived from T cells, B-cell-depleted T cells, or PBMCs.

In the original workflow: Amplified reference gene primers provided the basis for estimating nucleated cell counts. Profiled with immunoSEQ multiplex PCR; TCRdb holds only in-frame clones, not every one. The DNA gave D and trimming, while V, J and clone size come from that table. Of about 5,600 clones listed, approximately 84% were seen once; the top ten hold over 9.5%. The V and J ends lost 1 base and 4 bases, in that order; junction bases with no gene match: 7. The CDR3 extends over 17 amino acids. The germline gives CDR1 MGHRA, CDR2 YSYEKL. Sequencing was carried out using peripheral blood. The chain is built from TRBV4-1 and TRBJ2-1; 10 nucleotides line up with TRBD2. The clonotype was recovered from a human donor in a cohort sampled during active COVID-19. CDR3 DNA sequence: TGCGCCAGCAGCCAAGGCCCCAGGACTAGCGGTTACAATGAGCAGTTCTTC. Protein sequence: CASSQGPRTSGYNEQFF.